Presented here are 12 T cell receptor beta chains from one specimen sequenced in a study of cytomegalovirus exposure and HLA in healthy donors (dated by TCRdb to the late 2010s). The library was produced with the immunoSEQ multiplex PCR assay. The multiplex PCR relied on a mix of 60 forward primers for TCR Vbeta segments and 13 reverse primers for TCR Jbeta segments. In its TCRdb copy, this immuneACCESS table keeps in-frame sequences only and misses some clones. Where compared with another copy, unresolved V genes explain less than half of these, and the others have no known cause. This sample gives about 76,000 clones in total; about four fifths of them show up just once. The top ten hold roughly 8.9% of the sample. Source material: PBMCs. These receptor sequences come from a woman aged 40 to 55 in good health and CMV-seropositive.

The V gene is TRBV27, the J gene TRBJ2-3; D might be TRBD1 (7 bases). The V end lost 5 bases, the J end lost 6 bases, and 18 bases lay between the germline ends. The germline V gene encodes CDR1 MNHEY and CDR2 SMNVEV (reference sequence). This CDR3 spans 15 amino acids. The CDR3 DNA sequence: TGTGCCAGCAGTCCGGGGGAGAGGGGGCGGGATACGCAGTATTTT. It translates to CASSPGERGRDTQYF.

V is TRBV7-3 and J is TRBJ1-1, with D unclear. The V end lost 3 bases, the J end lost 3 bases, and 11 bases lay between the germline ends. The CDR3 extends over 14 amino acids. From germline, CDR1 is SGHTA and CDR2 FQGTGA. CDR3 region: CASSFNMQDTEAFF. The CDR3 coding sequence is TGTGCCAGCAGCTTTAATATGCAGGACACTGAAGCTTTCTTT.

The genes are TRBV11-2 and TRBJ2-5, with 14 positions matching TRBD2. Trimming at V came to 5 bases and at J to 11 bases, leaving 10 bases not matched to a gene. Looked up from germline, CDR1 is SGHAT and CDR2 is FQNNGV. The CDR3 has 15 amino acids. Here the CDR3 DNA reads TGTGCCAGCAGCATTAGTACGGGACTAGCGGGAGAGCAGTACTTC. It translates to CASSISTGLAGEQYF.

V usage is TRBV7-2 and J usage is TRBJ2-5, with 9 bases identical to TRBD1. Germline V gene lookup returns CDR1 SGHTA and CDR2 FQGNSA. V shed 2 bases and J 2 bases; nucleotides not matched to a gene: 6. The CDR3 length is 16 residues. CDR3 bases: TGTGCCAGCAGCTTAAAAGGAGGGACAGGGCAAGAGACCCAGTACTTC. It codes for CASSLKGGTGQETQYF. Variable domain in full (rest from reference TRBV7-2 and TRBJ2-5): GAGVSQSPSNKVTEKGKDVELRCDPISGHTALYWYRQSLGQGLEFLIYFQGNSAPDKSGLPSDRFSAERTGGSVSTLTIQRTQQEDSAVYLCASSLKGGTGQETQYFGPGTRLLVL.

The rearrangement links TRBV7-5 to TRBJ2-2; the table's D call, TRBD1, was not checked against the DNA. TRBV7-5 is a listed pseudogene. The CDR3 contains 16 residues. The CDR3 loop is CVRSLMDRVNTGELFF. The DNA of the CDR3 is TGTGTCAGAAGCTTAATGGACAGGGTTAACACCGGGGAGCTGTTTTTT.

V usage is TRBV7-6 and J usage is TRBJ2-7; 9 nucleotides agree with TRBD1. The CDR3 has 16 amino acids. The ends lost 3 bases at V and 5 bases at J; junction bases unmatched: 11. The V gene's germline CDR1 is SGHVS and CDR2 FNYEAQ. Here the CDR3 DNA reads TGTGCCAGCAGCTTGCCCCTCCGGGACAGGGACCACGAGCAGTACTTC. Translation gives CASSLPLRDRDHEQYF.

The gene calls are TRBV5-4 and TRBJ2-7; 10 nucleotides line up with TRBD1. CDR3 length: 14 amino acids. In germline, CDR1 is SGHNT, CDR2 YYREEE (reference sequence). The V gene end was trimmed by 3 bases and the J gene end by 5 bases; junction bases not matched to a gene: 5. The CDR3 spells CASSYDRGQDEQYF. CDR3 DNA: TGTGCCAGCAGCTACGACAGGGGGCAGGACGAGCAGTACTTC.

J is TRBJ1-1 and V is TRBV5-6, with D perhaps matching TRBD1 (5 bases). Germline assignment: CDR1 SGHDT and CDR2 YYEEEE. V lost 4 bases, J lost 3 bases, and 13 bases lay in between. The CDR3 contains 14 residues. The CDR3 spells CASSPVRAHTEAFF. The CDR3 DNA is TGTGCCAGCAGCCCGGTCAGGGCCCACACTGAAGCTTTCTTT.

This clone was detected a few times. CDR3 sequence: CASSLGTGGSANYGYTF. The CDR3 DNA is TGTGCCAGCAGTTTAGGGACAGGGGGGTCGGCTAACTATGGCTACACCTTC. The chain carries TRBV28 and TRBJ1-2; 11 bases line up with TRBD1. The CDR3 totals 17 residues. Germline V gives CDR1 MDHEN, CDR2 SYDVKM. The trim removed 2 bases at V and 0 bases at J, leaving 5 bases unmatched.

This clone was counted a single time. The chain couples TRBV7-2 to TRBJ2-7; 9 bases match TRBD2. Germline loops: CDR1 SGHTA, CDR2 FQGNSA. The CDR3 sequence is 17 residues long. The trim removed 5 bases at V and 0 bases at J, leaving 11 bases unmatched. In nucleotides, the CDR3 is TGTGCCAGCAGCCCCCGCGCAGCGGGGGGAGCCTCCTACGAGCAGTACTTC. Amino acids: CASSPRAAGGASYEQYF.

V usage is TRBV19 and J usage is TRBJ1-4; unclear D gene. The length of the CDR3 is 16 residues. Germline V CDR1 and CDR2: LNHDA, SQIVND (reference sequence). Trimming left V 0 bases short and J 7 bases short, with 15 bases between. In DNA form, the CDR3 reads TGTGCCAGTAGTATAGATCGACGGACTTCGGGTGAAAAACTGTTTTTT. Its protein is CASSIDRRTSGEKLFF.

The chain joins TRBV5-1 to TRBJ1-6, with D perhaps TRBD1 (5 bases). Germline CDR1 SGHRS, CDR2 YFSETQ. This CDR3 has 17 amino acids. The V and J ends lost 2 bases and 2 bases respectively, with 14 bases between them. As DNA, the CDR3 is TGCGCCAGCAGCTTACGGCAGGGAAGGACCTATAATTCACCCCTCCACTTT. Translating gives CASSLRQGRTYNSPLHF.